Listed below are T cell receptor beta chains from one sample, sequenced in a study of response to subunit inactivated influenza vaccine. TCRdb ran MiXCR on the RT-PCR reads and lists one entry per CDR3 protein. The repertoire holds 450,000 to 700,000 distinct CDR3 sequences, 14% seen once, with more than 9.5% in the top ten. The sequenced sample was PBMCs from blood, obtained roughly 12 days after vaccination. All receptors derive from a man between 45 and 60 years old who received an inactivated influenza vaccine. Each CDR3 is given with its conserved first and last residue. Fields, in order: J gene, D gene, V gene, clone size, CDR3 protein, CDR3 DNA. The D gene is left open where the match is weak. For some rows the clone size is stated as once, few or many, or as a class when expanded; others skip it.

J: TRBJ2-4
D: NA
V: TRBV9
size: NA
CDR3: CASSVVDPFQYF
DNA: TGTGCCAGCAGCGTAGTTGACCCTTTTCAGTACTTC

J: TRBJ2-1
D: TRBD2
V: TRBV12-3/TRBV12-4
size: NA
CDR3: CASSFRTSGSRNEQFF
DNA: TGTGCCAGCAGTTTCCGGACTAGCGGGAGTCGCAATGAGCAGTTCTTC

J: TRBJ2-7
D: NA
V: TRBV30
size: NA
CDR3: CAWKGAFHEQYF
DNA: TGTGCCTGGAAGGGCGCTTTCCACGAGCAGTACTTC

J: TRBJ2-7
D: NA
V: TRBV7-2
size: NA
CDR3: CASRFYGDGGEYEQYF
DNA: TGTGCCAGCAGGTTCTATGGCGATGGCGGGGAATACGAGCAGTACTTC

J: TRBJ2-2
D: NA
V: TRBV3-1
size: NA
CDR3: CASSQEARTGELFF
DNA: TGTGCCAGCAGCCAAGAGGCGAGGACCGGGGAGCTGTTTTTT

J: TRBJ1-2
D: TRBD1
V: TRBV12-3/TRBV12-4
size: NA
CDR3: CASSLWPGGDNYGYTF
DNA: TGTGCCAGCAGTTTATGGCCAGGGGGCGACAACTATGGCTACACCTTC

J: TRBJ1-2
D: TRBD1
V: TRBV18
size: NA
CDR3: CASSPRDRAYGYTF
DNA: TGTGCCAGCTCACCCCGGGACAGGGCCTATGGCTACACCTTC

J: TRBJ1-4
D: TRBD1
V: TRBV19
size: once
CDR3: CASSQGAPDEKLFF
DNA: TGTGCCAGTAGTCAGGGGGCACCGGATGAAAAACTGTTTTTT

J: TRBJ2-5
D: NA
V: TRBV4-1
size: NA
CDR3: CASSARDIKAETQYF
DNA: TGCGCCAGCAGCGCCAGGGACATCAAGGCAGAGACCCAGTACTTC

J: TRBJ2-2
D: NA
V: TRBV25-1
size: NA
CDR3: CASSGTVANTGSCFF
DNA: NA

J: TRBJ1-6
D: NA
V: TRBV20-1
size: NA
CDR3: CSARGDLGSPLHF
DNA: TGCAGTGCTAGGGGGGACCTCGGTTCACCCCTCCACTTT

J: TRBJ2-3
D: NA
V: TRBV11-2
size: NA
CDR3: CASKGPGAVDTQYF
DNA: TGTGCCAGCAAAGGACCGGGGGCCGTCGATACGCAGTATTTT

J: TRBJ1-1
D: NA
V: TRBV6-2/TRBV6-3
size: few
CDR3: CASSPIPNTEAFF
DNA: TGTGCCAGCAGTCCTATCCCGAACACTGAAGCTTTCTTT

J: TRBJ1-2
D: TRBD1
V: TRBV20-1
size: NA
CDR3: CSASMGTGGAYGYTF
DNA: TGCAGTGCTAGTATGGGGACAGGGGGAGCCTATGGCTACACCTTC

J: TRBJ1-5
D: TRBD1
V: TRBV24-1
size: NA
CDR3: CATSDSRDSSQPQHF
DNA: TGTGCCACCAGTGATTCAAGGGACAGCTCCCAGCCCCAGCATTTT

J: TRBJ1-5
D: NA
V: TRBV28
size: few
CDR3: CASSIGPYNQPQHF
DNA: TGTGCCAGCAGTATCGGACCTTACAATCAGCCCCAGCATTTT

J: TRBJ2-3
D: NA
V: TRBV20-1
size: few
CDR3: CSAGTRADTQYF
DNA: TGCAGTGCTGGTACGCGGGCAGATACGCAGTATTTT

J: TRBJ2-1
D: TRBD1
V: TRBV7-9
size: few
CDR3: CASSLYLGDRGREQFF
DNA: TGTGCCAGCAGCTTATATCTTGGGGACAGGGGAAGGGAGCAGTTCTTC

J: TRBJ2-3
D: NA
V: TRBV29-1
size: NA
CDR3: CSVAAQERKIGDTQYF
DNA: TGCAGCGTTGCGGCACAAGAAAGGAAAATCGGAGATACGCAGTATTTT

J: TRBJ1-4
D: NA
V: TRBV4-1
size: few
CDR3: CASSQETGKNEKLFF
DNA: TGCGCCAGCAGCCAAGAGACAGGCAAGAATGAAAAACTGTTTTTT

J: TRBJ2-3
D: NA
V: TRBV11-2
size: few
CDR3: CASSPHNPLWRGRPDTQYF
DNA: TGTGCCAGCAGCCCACACAACCCATTGTGGCGCGGTCGGCCAGATACGCAGTATTTT

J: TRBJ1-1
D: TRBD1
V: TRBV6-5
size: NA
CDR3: CASSTDRVITEAFF
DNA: TGTGCCAGCAGTACTGACAGGGTCATAACTGAAGCTTTCTTT

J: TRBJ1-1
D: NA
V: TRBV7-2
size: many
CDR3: CASSVRGGAEAFF
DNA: TGTGCCAGCAGCGTACGGGGAGGTGCTGAAGCTTTCTTT

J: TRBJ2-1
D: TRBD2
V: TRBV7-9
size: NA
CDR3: CASSPLGGNSYNEQFF
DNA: TGTGCCAGCAGCCCCTTGGGGGGGAACTCCTACAATGAGCAGTTCTTC

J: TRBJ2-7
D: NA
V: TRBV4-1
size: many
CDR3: CASSPVGRVKTYEQYF
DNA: TGCGCCAGCAGCCCCGTTGGCAGGGTCAAAACCTACGAGCAGTACTTC

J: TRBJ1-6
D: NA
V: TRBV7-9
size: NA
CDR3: CASGHGGTKTYNSPLHF
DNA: TGTGCCAGTGGGCATGGGGGGACGAAGACCTATAATTCACCCCTCCACTTT

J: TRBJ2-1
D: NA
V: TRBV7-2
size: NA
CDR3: CASSLGRADYNEQFF
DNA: TGTGCCAGCAGCTTAGGCAGGGCGGACTACAATGAGCAGTTCTTC

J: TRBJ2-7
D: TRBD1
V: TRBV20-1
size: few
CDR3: CSAGTGVSYEQYF
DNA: TGCAGTGCCGGGACAGGGGTCTCCTACGAGCAGTACTTC

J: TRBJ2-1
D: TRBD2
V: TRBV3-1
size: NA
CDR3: CASSQVSGVTYNEQFF
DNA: TGTGCCAGCAGCCAAGTCAGCGGGGTTACCTACAATGAGCAGTTCTTC